This T cell receptor beta chain was sequenced during a study of T cells after posttransplantation cyclophosphamide. Peripheral blood was collected from the related graft donor on the marrow donation day. Measured with immunoSEQ multiplex PCR; TCRdb has only the in-frame clones, and not every one. The data show about 66,000 clones, just over 90% seen once. Germline V gene sequence: CDR1 GTSNPN, CDR2 SVGIG (reference sequence). V lost 2 bases and J lost 2, with 14 bases in between. The CDR3 has 15 amino acids. Study findings and constraints: TRB clonality was highly associated with recipient CMV seropositivity and reactivation. Later post-transplant blood repertoires were often dominated by donor CD8+ memory clones. Skin or GI-infiltrating T cells shared few TRB sequences with blood.

With respect to this clone: Its antigen is currently unknown.

The sequence came from a woman in her twenties or thirties in good health and a related stem cell transplant donor. Material for sequencing was PBMCs. The rearrangement links TRBV30 to TRBJ2-3; perhaps TRBD1 as D (5 bases). The CDR3 DNA reads TGTGCCTGGAGTTCCGCCAGGGCCCACACAGATACGCAGTATTTT. This translates into CAWSSARAHTDTQYF.